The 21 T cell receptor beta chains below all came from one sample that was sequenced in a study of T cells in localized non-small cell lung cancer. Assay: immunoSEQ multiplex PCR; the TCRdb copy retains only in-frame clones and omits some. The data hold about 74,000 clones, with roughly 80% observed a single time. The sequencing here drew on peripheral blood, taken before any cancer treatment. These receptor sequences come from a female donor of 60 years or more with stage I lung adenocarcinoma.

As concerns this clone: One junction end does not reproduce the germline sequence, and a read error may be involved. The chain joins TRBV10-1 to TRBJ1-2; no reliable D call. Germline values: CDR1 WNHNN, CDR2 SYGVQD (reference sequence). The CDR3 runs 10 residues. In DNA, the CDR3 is TGCGCCCGCAGGATGAGTGGCTACACCTTC. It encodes CARRMSGYTF.

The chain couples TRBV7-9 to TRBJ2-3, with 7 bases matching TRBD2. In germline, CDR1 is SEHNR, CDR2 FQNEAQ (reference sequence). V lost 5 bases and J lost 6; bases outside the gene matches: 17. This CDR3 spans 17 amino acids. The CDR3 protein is CASSRFLGAGEGDTQYF. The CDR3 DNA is TGTGCCAGCAGCCGATTCCTTGGGGCGGGGGAAGGGGATACGCAGTATTTT.

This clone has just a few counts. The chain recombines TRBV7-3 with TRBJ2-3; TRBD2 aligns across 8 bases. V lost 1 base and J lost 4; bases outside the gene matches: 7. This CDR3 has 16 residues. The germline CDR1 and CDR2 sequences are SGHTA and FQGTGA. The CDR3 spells CASSLIAGGSPDTQYF. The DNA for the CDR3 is TGTGCCAGCAGCTTAATTGCGGGAGGATCCCCAGATACGCAGTATTTT.

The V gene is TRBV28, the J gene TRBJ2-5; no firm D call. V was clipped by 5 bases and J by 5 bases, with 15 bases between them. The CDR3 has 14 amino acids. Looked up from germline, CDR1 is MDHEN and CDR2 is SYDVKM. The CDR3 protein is CASSLGAVSETQYF. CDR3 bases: TGTGCCAGCAGTCTGGGTGCGGTATCGGAGACCCAGTACTTC. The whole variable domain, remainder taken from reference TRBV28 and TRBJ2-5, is DVKVTQSSRYLVKRTGEKVFLECVQDMDHENMFWYRQDPGLGLRLIYFSYDVKMKEKGDIPEGYSVSREKKERFSLILESASTNQTSMYLCASSLGAVSETQYFGPGTRLLVL.

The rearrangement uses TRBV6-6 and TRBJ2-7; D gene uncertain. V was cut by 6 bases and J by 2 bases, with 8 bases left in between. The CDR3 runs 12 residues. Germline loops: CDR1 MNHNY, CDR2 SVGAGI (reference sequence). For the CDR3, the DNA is TGTGCCAGCAGGGACCAGACCTACGAGCAGTACTTC. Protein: CASRDQTYEQYF.

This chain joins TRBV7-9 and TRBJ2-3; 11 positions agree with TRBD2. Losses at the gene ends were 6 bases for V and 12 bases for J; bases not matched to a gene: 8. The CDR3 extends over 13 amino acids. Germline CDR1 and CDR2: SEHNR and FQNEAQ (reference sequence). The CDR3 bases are TGTGCCAGCAGTCCGACTAGCGGGGCAACCCAGTATTTT. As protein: CASSPTSGATQYF.

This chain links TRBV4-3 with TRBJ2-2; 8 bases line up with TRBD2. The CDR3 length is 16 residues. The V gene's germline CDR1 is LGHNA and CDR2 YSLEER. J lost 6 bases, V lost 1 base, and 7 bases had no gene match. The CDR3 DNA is TGCGCCAGCAGCCAAGTAGGGACTAGGGGATCCGGGGAGCTGTTTTTT. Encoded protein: CASSQVGTRGSGELFF.

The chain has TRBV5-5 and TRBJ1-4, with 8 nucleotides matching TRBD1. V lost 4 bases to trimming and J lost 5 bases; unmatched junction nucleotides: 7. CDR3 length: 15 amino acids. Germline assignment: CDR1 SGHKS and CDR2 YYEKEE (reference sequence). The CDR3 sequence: CASSMTGEGNEKLFF. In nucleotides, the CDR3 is TGTGCCAGCAGCATGACAGGGGAGGGGAATGAAAAACTGTTTTTT.

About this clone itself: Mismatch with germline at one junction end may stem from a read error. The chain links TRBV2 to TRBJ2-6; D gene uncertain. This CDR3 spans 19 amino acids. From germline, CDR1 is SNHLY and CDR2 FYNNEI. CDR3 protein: CASSTRRSVQVAGANVLTF. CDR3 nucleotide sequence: TGTGCCAGCAGTACACGGCGTAGTGTCCAGGTTGCTGGCGCCAACGTCCTGACTTTC. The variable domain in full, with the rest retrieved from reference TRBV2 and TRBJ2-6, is EPEVTQTPSHQVTQMGQEVILRCVPISNHLYFYWYRQILGQKVEFLVSFYNNEISEKSEIFDDQFSVERPDGSNFTLKIRSTKLEDSAMYFCASSTRRSVQVAGANVLTFGAGSRLTVL.

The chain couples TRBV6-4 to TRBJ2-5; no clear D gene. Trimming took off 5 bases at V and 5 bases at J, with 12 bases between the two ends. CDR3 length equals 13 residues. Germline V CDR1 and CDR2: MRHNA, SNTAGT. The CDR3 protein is CASSPSGMETQYF. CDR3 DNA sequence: TGTGCCAGCAGTCCCAGTGGGATGGAGACCCAGTACTTC.

The CDR3, as DNA: TGCGCCAGCAGTCAATTGAACGGAATGAACACTGAAGCTTTCTTT. Protein sequence: CASSQLNGMNTEAFF. This rearrangement joins TRBV23-1 to TRBJ1-1; D gene uncertain. TRBV23-1 is an open reading frame whose function is uncertain. The CDR3 sequence is 15 residues long. V dropped 1 base and J dropped 0 bases, with 9 bases sitting between them.

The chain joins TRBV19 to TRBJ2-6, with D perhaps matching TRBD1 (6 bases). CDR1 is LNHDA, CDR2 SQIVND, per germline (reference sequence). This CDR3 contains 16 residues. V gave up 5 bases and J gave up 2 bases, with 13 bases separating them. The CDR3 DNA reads TGTGCCAGTAGTCCACAGGGTATCGCTGGGGCCAACGTCCTGACTTTC. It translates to CASSPQGIAGANVLTF.

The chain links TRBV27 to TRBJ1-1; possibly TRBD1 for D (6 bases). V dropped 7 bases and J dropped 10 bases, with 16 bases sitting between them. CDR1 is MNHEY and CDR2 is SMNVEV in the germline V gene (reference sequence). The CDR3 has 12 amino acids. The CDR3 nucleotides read TGTGCCAGCACCCCTTTAGGGGGACCAGCTTTCTTT. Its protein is CASTPLGGPAFF.

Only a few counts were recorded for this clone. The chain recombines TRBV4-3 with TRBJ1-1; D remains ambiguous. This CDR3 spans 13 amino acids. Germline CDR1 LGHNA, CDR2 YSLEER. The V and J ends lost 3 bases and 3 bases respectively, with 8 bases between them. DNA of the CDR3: TGCGCCAGCAGCCAGACGATGGACACTGAAGCTTTCTTT. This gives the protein CASSQTMDTEAFF.

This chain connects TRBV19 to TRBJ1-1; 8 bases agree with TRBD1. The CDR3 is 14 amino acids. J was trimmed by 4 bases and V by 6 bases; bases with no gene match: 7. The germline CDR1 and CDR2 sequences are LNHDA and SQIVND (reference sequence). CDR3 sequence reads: CASSRTGFGTEAFF. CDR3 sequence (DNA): TGTGCCAGTAGCCGGACAGGGTTTGGCACTGAAGCTTTCTTT.

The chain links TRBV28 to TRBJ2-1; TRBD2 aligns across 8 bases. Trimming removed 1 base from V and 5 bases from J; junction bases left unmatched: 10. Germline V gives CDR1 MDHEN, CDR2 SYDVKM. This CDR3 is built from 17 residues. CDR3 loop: CASSLYSRSGSNNEQFF. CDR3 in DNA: TGTGCCAGCAGTTTATATTCCCGGAGCGGGAGTAACAATGAGCAGTTCTTC.

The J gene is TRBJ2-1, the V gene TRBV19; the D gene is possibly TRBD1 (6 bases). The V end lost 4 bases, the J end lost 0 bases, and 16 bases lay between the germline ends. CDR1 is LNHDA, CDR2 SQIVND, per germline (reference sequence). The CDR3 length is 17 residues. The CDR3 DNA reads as TGTGCCAGTAGTACCCGATTTGGGGGCGGCTCCTACAATGAGCAGTTCTTC. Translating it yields CASSTRFGGGSYNEQFF. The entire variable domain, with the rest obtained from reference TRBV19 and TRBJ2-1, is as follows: DGGITQSPKYLFRKEGQNVTLSCEQNLNHDAMYWYRQDPGQGLRLIYYSQIVNDFQKGDIAEGYSVSREKKESFPLTVTSAQKNPTAFYLCASSTRFGGGSYNEQFFGPGTRLTVL.

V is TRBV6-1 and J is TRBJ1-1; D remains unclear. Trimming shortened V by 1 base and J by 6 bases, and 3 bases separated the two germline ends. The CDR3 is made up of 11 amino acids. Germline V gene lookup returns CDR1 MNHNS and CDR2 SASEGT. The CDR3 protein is CASSEVAEAFF. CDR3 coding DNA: TGTGCCAGCAGTGAAGTGGCTGAAGCTTTCTTT.

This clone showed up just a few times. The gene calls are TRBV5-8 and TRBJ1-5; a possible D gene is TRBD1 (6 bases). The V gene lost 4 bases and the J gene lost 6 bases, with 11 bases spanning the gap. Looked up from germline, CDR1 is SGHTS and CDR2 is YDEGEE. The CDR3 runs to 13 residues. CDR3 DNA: TGTGCCAGCAGCCAAACAGGGAGTCAGCCCCAGCATTTT. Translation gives CASSQTGSQPQHF.

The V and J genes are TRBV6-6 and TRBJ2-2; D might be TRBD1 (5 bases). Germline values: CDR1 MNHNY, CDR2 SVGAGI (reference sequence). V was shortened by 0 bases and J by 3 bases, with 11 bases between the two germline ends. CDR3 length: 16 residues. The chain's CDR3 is CASSYSWGLDTGELFF. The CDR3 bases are TGTGCCAGCAGTTACTCGTGGGGCTTGGACACCGGGGAGCTGTTTTTT.

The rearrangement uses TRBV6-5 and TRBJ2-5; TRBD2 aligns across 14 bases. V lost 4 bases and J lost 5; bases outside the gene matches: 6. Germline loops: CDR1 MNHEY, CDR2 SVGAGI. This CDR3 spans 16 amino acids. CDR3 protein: CASSWGLAGVRETQYF. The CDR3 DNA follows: TGTGCCAGCAGTTGGGGACTAGCGGGAGTCCGGGAGACCCAGTACTTC.